A selection of T cell receptor beta chains follows, all from one sample in a study of T cell responses to AZD1222 COVID-19 vaccine. TCRdb keeps only in-frame clones here, not all; method: immunoSEQ multiplex PCR. Of tens of thousands of clones listed, around 86% are singletons. Sequenced material: peripheral blood, taken 28 days after the second AZD1222 dose. The receptors derive from an adult who received the AZD1222 COVID-19 vaccine. Each CDR3 is given without its conserved first and last residue.

v_call: TRBV6-5
cdr3_length: 12
j_call: TRBJ1-1
cdr3_aa: ASLPGVGNTEAF

v_call: TRBV11-3
cdr3_length: 11
j_call: TRBJ1-6
cdr3_aa: ASSLSLNSPLH

v_call: TRBV2
cdr3_length: 12
j_call: TRBJ1-3
cdr3_aa: ASTPGPLKPTIY

v_call: TRBV14
cdr3_length: 10
j_call: TRBJ1-1
cdr3_aa: ASSQSTGAAF

v_call: TRBV2
cdr3_length: 13
j_call: TRBJ1-6
cdr3_aa: ASTGQAIYNSPLH

v_call: TRBV9
cdr3_length: 12
j_call: TRBJ1-1
cdr3_aa: ASTPGQTNTEAF

v_call: TRBV28
cdr3_length: 10
j_call: TRBJ1-1
cdr3_aa: ASSLEATVAF

v_call: TRBV7-3
cdr3_length: 14
j_call: TRBJ2-3
cdr3_aa: ASSSGLAGGIDTQY

v_call: TRBV3-1/TRBV3-2
cdr3_length: 10
j_call: TRBJ1-1
cdr3_aa: ASSQTGTEAF

v_call: TRBV29-1
cdr3_length: 8
j_call: TRBJ2-2
cdr3_aa: SAFLGELF

v_call: TRBV5-1
cdr3_length: 11
j_call: TRBJ1-6
cdr3_aa: ASSLGGERPLH